These 6 T cell receptor beta chains were all obtained from the same sample, sequenced in a study of shared T cell receptors in the human thymus. TCRdb keeps only in-frame clones here, not all; method: immunoSEQ multiplex PCR. The sample holds about 660,000 clones, around 87% seen once. The sample also formed part of further work on human thymus T cells.

The source material was thymocytes. The receptors derive from a boy younger than two with a congenital heart defect.

The chain combines TRBV6-6 with TRBJ2-7; D is possibly TRBD1 (6 bases). The length of the CDR3 is 14 residues. Germline V gene data show CDR1 as MNHNY and CDR2 as SVGAGI (reference sequence). Trimming took 4 bases from V and 2 from J, leaving 12 bases between them. The CDR3 reads CASSSDRKTYEQYF. For the CDR3, the DNA is TGTGCCAGCAGTTCTGACAGGAAGACCTACGAGCAGTACTTC.

The chain recombines TRBV6-5 with TRBJ1-6; D not resolved. The V and J ends lost 3 bases and 6 bases respectively, with 15 bases between them. Germline CDR1 is MNHEY and CDR2 is SVGAGI. This CDR3 is built from 16 residues. The CDR3 bases are TGTGCCAGCAGTTATTTGGGCCCGGGATTTAATTCACCCCTCCACTTT. It specifies CASSYLGPGFNSPLHF.

The chain has TRBV4-3 and TRBJ2-7; 9 bases are a match to TRBD1. V dropped 2 bases and J dropped 4; count of bases not matched to a gene: 15. Germline lookup yields CDR1 LGHNA and CDR2 YSLEER. The CDR3 is 18 residues long. CDR3: CASSQKENRGLSTYEQYF. CDR3 DNA: TGCGCCAGCAGCCAAAAAGAGAACAGGGGGCTTAGCACTTACGAGCAGTACTTC.

The chain employs TRBV5-4 and TRBJ1-1; possibly TRBD1 for D (5 bases). There are 17 residues in the CDR3. V was cut by 4 bases and J by 4 bases, with 23 bases left in between. Germline V CDR1 and CDR2: SGHNT, YYREEE (reference sequence). The CDR3 spells CASSAGRDDPSRTEAFF. The CDR3 region has the DNA TGTGCCAGCAGCGCCGGGAGGGACGACCCAAGCCGCACTGAAGCTTTCTTT.

The V call is TRBV28, the J call TRBJ1-1; the match to TRBD1 covers 9 bases. The CDR3 consists of 17 residues. CDR1 and CDR2 from the germline V gene are MDHEN and SYDVKM. Germline trimming cut 3 bases from V and 5 bases from J; bases unmatched to any gene: 13. CDR3 sequence (DNA): TGTGCCAGCAGTTTTTTCATGTTGAGGGACAGGGAAACTGAAGCTTTCTTT. This translates into CASSFFMLRDRETEAFF. The whole variable domain, remainder taken from reference TRBV28 and TRBJ1-1, is DVKVTQSSRYLVKRTGEKVFLECVQDMDHENMFWYRQDPGLGLRLIYFSYDVKMKEKGDIPEGYSVSREKKERFSLILESASTNQTSMYLCASSFFMLRDRETEAFFGQGTRLTVV.

CDR3 nucleotides: TGTGCCAGCAGCGGCGGGACTAGCGGATACGAGCAGTACTTC. Translated: CASSGGTSGYEQYF. V and J are TRBV11-3 and TRBJ2-7, with 11 bases that match TRBD2. The germline V gene has CDR1 SGHNT and CDR2 YENEEA. J lost 4 bases, V lost 5 bases, and 4 bases had no gene match. The CDR3 totals 14 residues.